Here is one T cell receptor (beta chain) with its context. There is no known antigen for this receptor. Per-nucleotide qualities are absent, and no much larger clonotype sits a single base away. The data were taken from a study of blood T cell repertoires in COVID-19 (dated by TCRdb to 2019 to 2021). About the investigation overall: Samples covering the acute and convalescent phases of COVID-19 were provided by collaborators in the United States, Italy and Spain. The prospective study material was composed of cDNA or gDNA derived from T cells, B-cell-depleted T cells, or PBMCs. The dataset comprised deeply sampled blood TCRbeta repertoires from subjects exposed to, actively infected with, or recovered from COVID-19. The repertoires were released in a freely available public database intended as a resource for research on the immune response to SARS-CoV-2. Samples were obtained from the ongoing ImmuneRACE study (first 160 participants) and from roughly 1,300 subjects provided by 6 global collaborators. Nearly every sample came with metadata listing a de-identified subject ID, COVID-19 status, age in years and sex. HLA class I and class II types, where available, came from metadata supplied by the sample provider rather than from assay-based typing.

TCRbeta CDR3 regions were amplified from genomic DNA by means of the immunoSEQ Assay, a bias-controlled multiplex PCR. Under the source paper's analysis protocol: The number of nucleated cells in each sample was estimated from the amplification of reference gene primers within the assay. To quantify the absolute abundance of each unique TCRbeta CDR3 rearrangement, sequence reads were collapsed and filtered. For each sample, productive Simpson clonality was calculated by taking the square root of Simpson's diversity index across productive rearrangements. TCRdb carries this immuneACCESS record with in-frame sequences only. Its versions omit some clonotypes, under half of them owing to an unresolved V gene in the studies checked, with the rest unexplained. V, J and clone size are taken as reported in that table, and D and trimming were inferred from the DNA itself. This sample has approximately 300,000 clones in its table, and 80% to 90% of those were observed once. The top ten constitute roughly 1.1% of the sample.

Points the paper makes about the study in general: How much clinical and demographic metadata was included differed by source and by participant, and the metadata was provided uncurated.

Each collaborating institution followed its own protocols to collect whole blood in K2EDTA tubes. For TCRbeta analysis, collaborators shipped samples as frozen whole blood, isolated PBMCs, or DNA extracted from either of those sample types. According to the germline V gene, CDR1 reads SNHLY and CDR2 reads FYNNEI. V is pruned by 5 bases and J by 2 bases, leaving 5 bases of the junction without a gene match. The CDR3 runs 14 amino acids, cysteine and phenylalanine included. Left in the record is the CDR3 DNA by itself, 42 bases read in frame from the first base. The sample consisted of peripheral blood. This clonotype originated in a woman aged 45-65 years with acute or convalescent COVID-19. The sequence links TRBV2 to TRBJ2-5, with 7 central nucleotides matching TRBD1. For the CDR3, the sequence is CASSKGTEQETQYF. The DNA sequence is TGTGCCAGCAGTAAAGGGACAGAGCAAGAGACCCAGTACTTC.